These T cell receptor beta chains were read from a single sample in a study of T-cell reconstitution after alpha-beta-depleted transplantation in children. Each CDR3 protein is one row after TCRdb ran MiXCR on the PCR reads. The sample has about 500,000 distinct CDR3 sequences, approximately 10% seen once. The sequenced sample was PBMCs, mostly from graft donor cells, obtained 180 days after TCRalphabeta/CD19-depleted stem cell transplant. Receptors originate from a female patient younger than 10 who had a stem cell transplant for aplastic anemia, so the T cells may come from the graft donor. Each CDR3 is given with its conserved first and last residue. D genes are given only for firm matches. Part of the rows lack a size; the others show once, few, many or a class for expanded clones.

J gene: TRBJ1-2
V gene: TRBV20-1
D gene: -
clone size: -
CDR3 protein: CSADGRSRNGYTF
CDR3 DNA: TGCAGTGCGGACGGGAGATCGCGTAATGGCTACACCTTC

J gene: TRBJ1-6
V gene: TRBV7-9
D gene: -
clone size: few
CDR3 protein: CASSRLPLGNSPLHF
CDR3 DNA: TGTGCCAGCAGCCGACTCCCCCTGGGGAATTCACCCCTCCACTTT

J gene: TRBJ2-1
V gene: TRBV10-3
D gene: TRBD2
clone size: -
CDR3 protein: CATLGTSGAEQFF
CDR3 DNA: TGTGCCACGCTTGGGACTAGTGGTGCTGAGCAGTTCTTC

J gene: TRBJ2-4
V gene: TRBV20-1
D gene: -
clone size: -
CDR3 protein: CSASPRLDIQYF
CDR3 DNA: TGCAGTGCTAGTCCTAGGCTGGACATTCAGTACTTC

J gene: TRBJ1-5
V gene: TRBV7-6
D gene: TRBD1
clone size: few
CDR3 protein: CASSLGTAGLGQPQHF
CDR3 DNA: TGTGCCAGCAGCTTGGGGACAGCGGGGTTAGGTCAGCCCCAGCATTTT

J gene: TRBJ1-2
V gene: TRBV24-1
D gene: -
clone size: few
CDR3 protein: CATSDPRGPDHQYGYTF
CDR3 DNA: TGTGCCACCAGTGATCCCAGGGGACCCGATCACCAATATGGCTACACCTTC

J gene: TRBJ1-1
V gene: TRBV20-1
D gene: -
clone size: few
CDR3 protein: CSARTEGWGMNTEAFF
CDR3 DNA: TGCAGTGCTAGGACGGAAGGATGGGGAATGAACACTGAAGCTTTCTTT

J gene: TRBJ1-1
V gene: TRBV7-2
D gene: -
clone size: -
CDR3 protein: CASSLEILLNTEAFF
CDR3 DNA: TGTGCCAGCAGCCTCGAGATTCTCCTGAACACTGAAGCTTTCTTT

J gene: TRBJ2-3
V gene: TRBV29-1
D gene: -
clone size: many
CDR3 protein: CSVGGENTDTQYF
CDR3 DNA: TGCAGCGTTGGGGGGGAGAATACAGATACGCAGTATTTT

J gene: TRBJ1-2
V gene: TRBV12-5
D gene: -
clone size: -
CDR3 protein: CASGLAVTYGYTF
CDR3 DNA: TGTGCTAGTGGTTTGGCTGTAACGTATGGCTACACCTTC

J gene: TRBJ1-1
V gene: TRBV11-2
D gene: -
clone size: many
CDR3 protein: CASSLNSLGTNTEAFF
CDR3 DNA: TGTGCCAGCAGCTTAAATTCATTGGGTACGAACACTGAAGCTTTCTTT

J gene: TRBJ1-2
V gene: TRBV12-3/TRBV12-4
D gene: -
clone size: few
CDR3 protein: CASMGRIPHGYTF
CDR3 DNA: TGTGCCAGCATGGGAAGAATCCCCCATGGCTACACCTTC

J gene: TRBJ2-1
V gene: TRBV19
D gene: -
clone size: -
CDR3 protein: CASSIRGVEVSYNEQFF
CDR3 DNA: TGTGCCAGTAGTATCCGAGGGGTTGAGGTCTCCTACAATGAGCAGTTCTTC

J gene: TRBJ1-2
V gene: TRBV12-3/TRBV12-4
D gene: -
clone size: -
CDR3 protein: CASSLRRASYGYTF
CDR3 DNA: TGTGCCAGCAGTTTACGGCGGGCATCCTATGGCTACACCTTC

J gene: TRBJ2-6
V gene: TRBV2
D gene: -
clone size: few
CDR3 protein: CASGLGLSGANVLTF
CDR3 DNA: TGTGCCAGCGGATTAGGTCTCTCTGGGGCCAACGTCCTGACTTTC

J gene: TRBJ1-5
V gene: TRBV5-5
D gene: -
clone size: few
CDR3 protein: CASSQGRGSNQPQHF
CDR3 DNA: TGTGCCAGCAGCCAGGGTAGGGGTTCCAATCAGCCCCAGCATTTT

J gene: TRBJ2-5
V gene: TRBV11-3
D gene: TRBD1
clone size: -
CDR3 protein: CASSRDSEETQYF
CDR3 DNA: TGTGCCAGCAGCCGGGACAGCGAAGAGACCCAGTACTTC

J gene: TRBJ2-3
V gene: TRBV12-3/TRBV12-4
D gene: -
clone size: -
CDR3 protein: CASSSSVVAVSTDTQYF
CDR3 DNA: TGTGCCAGCAGTTCCTCTGTGGTAGCAGTTAGCACAGATACGCAGTATTTT

J gene: TRBJ2-2
V gene: TRBV3-1
D gene: TRBD2
clone size: -
CDR3 protein: CASSQARDYLNTGELFF
CDR3 DNA: TGTGCCAGCAGCCAAGCCCGGGACTACCTGAACACCGGGGAGCTGTTTTTT

J gene: TRBJ1-1
V gene: TRBV4-3
D gene: TRBD1
clone size: -
CDR3 protein: CASSQEWGLTGDDLLAFF
CDR3 DNA: TGCGCCAGCAGCCAAGAGTGGGGGCTGACAGGGGACGACCTGTTAGCTTTCTTT

J gene: TRBJ2-3
V gene: TRBV11-1
D gene: -
clone size: few
CDR3 protein: CASSAKQSTDTQYF
CDR3 DNA: TGTGCCAGCAGCGCCAAACAGAGCACAGATACGCAGTATTTT

J gene: TRBJ1-2
V gene: TRBV6-5
D gene: -
clone size: few
CDR3 protein: CASSSGRIPNYGYTF
CDR3 DNA: TGTGCCAGCAGTTCCGGACGGATACCTAACTATGGCTACACCTTC

J gene: TRBJ1-2
V gene: TRBV5-1
D gene: -
clone size: few
CDR3 protein: CASSLNLICRGYGYTF
CDR3 DNA: TGCGCCAGCAGCTTGAACCTGATCTGCAGGGGCTATGGCTACACCTTC

J gene: TRBJ2-5
V gene: TRBV29-1
D gene: -
clone size: few
CDR3 protein: CSVDVAGKLPPLVQYF
CDR3 DNA: TGCAGCGTTGATGTCGCAGGGAAGTTACCCCCTCTGGTTCAGTACTTC

J gene: TRBJ2-3
V gene: TRBV6-5
D gene: -
clone size: few
CDR3 protein: CASSYPLSDTQYF
CDR3 DNA: TGTGCCAGCAGTTACCCCCTTTCAGATACGCAGTATTTT

J gene: TRBJ2-5
V gene: TRBV7-2
D gene: TRBD2
clone size: few
CDR3 protein: CASSPGTSGSRRETQYF
CDR3 DNA: TGTGCCAGCAGCCCCGGGACTAGCGGGAGTAGGAGAGAGACCCAGTACTTC

J gene: TRBJ2-3
V gene: TRBV12-3/TRBV12-4
D gene: -
clone size: many
CDR3 protein: CASSLAGPEYF
CDR3 DNA: TGTGCCAGCAGTTTAGCGGGGCCCGAGTATTTT

J gene: TRBJ1-2
V gene: TRBV7-2
D gene: TRBD1
clone size: many
CDR3 protein: CASSRQGGGYTF
CDR3 DNA: TGTGCCAGCAGCCGACAGGGGGGCGGCTACACCTTC

J gene: TRBJ1-6
V gene: TRBV15
D gene: TRBD1
clone size: many
CDR3 protein: CATSRDFLRQGNSPLHF
CDR3 DNA: TGTGCCACCAGCAGAGATTTCTTGAGACAGGGAAATTCACCCCTCCACTTT

J gene: TRBJ1-1
V gene: TRBV30
D gene: -
clone size: many
CDR3 protein: CAWSGWGGRAFF
CDR3 DNA: TGTGCCTGGAGCGGGTGGGGCGGAAGAGCTTTCTTT